These T cell receptor beta chains were read from a single sample in a study of T cell responses to AZD1222 COVID-19 vaccine. Sequenced by immunoSEQ multiplex PCR; TCRdb stores in-frame clones only, minus some. The sample holds over 110,000 clones; approximately 94% are singletons and the top ten take around 4.7%. The specimen was peripheral blood, collected on day 0 of AZD1222 vaccination. The receptors here all came from an adult in good health. The CDR3 runs from the conserved cysteine through the conserved F or W. Fields, in order: D gene, J gene, clone size, V gene, CDR3 protein, CDR3 DNA. A D gene is named only where the DNA matches it firmly. Size is omitted from some rows. Given values are once, few, many or a class for expanded clones.

. TRBJ1-1 . TRBV6-5 CASSWLRTDTEAFF TGTGCCAGCAGTTGGTTGAGGACCGACACTGAAGCTTTCTTT
. TRBJ1-2 . TRBV30 CAWERLDGYTF TGTGCCTGGGAACGGCTCGATGGCTACACCTTC
TRBD2 TRBJ2-5 . TRBV7-7 CASSLGLAGQETQYF TGTGCCAGCAGCTTAGGACTAGCGGGACAAGAGACCCAGTACTTC
. TRBJ1-4 few TRBV19 CASSLSREKLFF TGTGCCAGTAGTTTAAGCCGGGAAAAACTGTTTTTT
. TRBJ2-7 . TRBV12-3/TRBV12-4 CASSQDSTYEQYF TGTGCCAGCAGCCAGGACAGTACCTACGAGCAGTACTTC
. TRBJ2-7 . TRBV29-1 CSVEDEKGVNEQYF TGCAGCGTTGAAGATGAAAAGGGAGTGAACGAGCAGTACTTC
TRBD2 TRBJ2-7 . TRBV9 CASSVTSGTYEQYF TGTGCCAGCAGCGTGACTAGCGGGACCTACGAGCAGTACTTC
. TRBJ1-5 . TRBV6-1 CASSESGIGYSNQPQHF TGTGCCAGCAGTGAATCAGGGATAGGTTATAGCAATCAGCCCCAGCATTTT
TRBD1 TRBJ2-3 . TRBV3-1/TRBV3-2 CASSQARQGSGVDTQYF TGTGCCAGCAGCCAGGCTCGACAGGGGTCTGGGGTGGATACGCAGTATTTT
. TRBJ1-2 once TRBV20-1 CSALDKGYTF TGCAGTGCCCTGGACAAAGGCTACACCTTC
TRBD1 TRBJ1-2 . TRBV28 CASSHGQGGYTF TGTGCCAGCAGCCATGGACAGGGTGGGTACACCTTC
TRBD1 TRBJ1-3 . TRBV10-3 CAISPGDSHSGNTIYF TGTGCCATCAGCCCTGGGGACAGTCACTCTGGAAACACCATATATTTT
. TRBJ2-2 . TRBV6-5 CASSPGGPAGELFF TGTGCCAGCTCCCCCGGCGGACCGGCCGGGGAGCTGTTTTTT
TRBD1 TRBJ1-1 . TRBV10-2 CASTGQGNTEAFF TGCGCCAGCACCGGACAGGGCAACACTGAAGCTTTCTTT
TRBD1 TRBJ2-7 . TRBV4-1 CASSPGQGGSYEQYF TGCGCCAGCAGCCCGGGACAGGGGGGCTCCTACGAGCAGTACTTC
TRBD1 TRBJ2-3 . TRBV6-5 CASRTGTDTQYF TGTGCCAGCAGGACAGGGACAGATACGCAGTATTTT
. TRBJ2-1 . TRBV7-6 CASSLDLNNEQFF TGTGCCAGCAGCTTAGATCTTAACAATGAGCAGTTCTTC